This T cell receptor beta chain comes out of a study of identical twins. TCRdb processed the 5' RACE reads anew with MiXCR; each CDR3 protein has one entry. In the table there are about 720,000 distinct CDR3 sequences, roughly 18% of which are singletons. This clonotype has a handful of counts. Its antigen is still unknown. Study-level findings and limits: Diverse VJ usage suggested most zero-insertion clonotypes were not invariant T cells.

The data also belong to a second study, concerning T cells expressing NK-cell markers. That paper adds: More than 5 donors carried dominant NKG2C+ clonotypes that made up roughly 1.0-7.0% of their CD8+ T cells.

The receptor was isolated from a woman under 30 in good health. Sequenced input: PBMCs.

The chain's CDR3 is CSARERLVRYGYTF. The CDR3 DNA is TGCAGTGCTAGAGAACGTCTAGTACGGTATGGCTACACCTTC. The chain has TRBV20-1 and TRBJ1-2; D is uncertain. Germline V gene sequence: CDR1 DFQATT, CDR2 SNEGSKA (reference sequence). The CDR3 runs 14 residues. V was clipped by 0 bases and J by 5 bases, with 13 bases between them.